Many counts were recorded for the clone carrying this T cell receptor beta chain. Germline V lookup: CDR1 DFQATT, CDR2 SNEGSKA (reference sequence). The CDR3 runs to 13 residues. J was trimmed by 6 bases and V by 6 bases; bases with no gene match: 3. This entry belongs to a study of T cells in Graves' hyperthyroidism and ophthalmopathy. Regions amplified from RNA transcripts were the TCR beta CDR3 regions. The TCR CDR3 was amplified in a first-round RT-PCR using the HTBI primer set. One entry per CDR3 protein, called by TCRdb with MiXCR from the multiplex PCR reads. Of about 200,000 distinct CDR3 sequences listed, about a sixth are singletons.

This chain links TRBV20-1 with TRBJ2-1; 12 bases match TRBD2. Material for sequencing was blood. The TCR was taken from a woman in her fifties or sixties with Graves' hyperthyroidism. Here the CDR3 DNA reads TGCAGTGCCGGACTAGCGGGATCCAATGAGCAGTTCTTC. It is translated as CSAGLAGSNEQFF.